The 22 T cell receptor beta chains below come from one sample, sequenced in a study of T cell responses to AZD1222 COVID-19 vaccine. Method: immunoSEQ multiplex PCR; TCRdb's copy keeps in-frame clones and lacks some. In the table there are about 100,000 clones, about 90% of which are singletons. Material: peripheral blood, obtained on day 0 of AZD1222 vaccination. The source of these receptors is an adult in good health.

The V call is TRBV6-5, the J call TRBJ1-2; maybe TRBD1 (5 bases). Germline loops: CDR1 MNHEY, CDR2 SVGAGI. V was trimmed by 7 bases and J by 7 bases, leaving 19 bases between them. This CDR3 is built from 14 residues. The CDR3 here is CASMCQGIFCGYTF. CDR3 nucleotide sequence: TGTGCCAGCATGTGTCAGGGTATTTTTTGTGGCTACACCTTC.

This clone appeared a single time. The chain is built from TRBV19 and TRBJ2-3, with D hard to call. V was shortened by 6 bases and J by 1 base, with 8 bases between the two germline ends. CDR1 LNHDA and CDR2 SQIVND come from the germline V gene (reference sequence). The CDR3 spans 13 residues. The CDR3 reads CASRAPGTDTQYF. Written as DNA, the CDR3 is TGTGCCAGTAGGGCACCCGGCACAGATACGCAGTATTTT.

Regarding this clone: The junction does not match germline at one end; this may be a read error. The rearrangement uses TRBV5-1 and TRBJ2-1, with TRBD2 matching over 7 bases. Germline lookup yields CDR1 SGHRS and CDR2 YFSETQ. The CDR3 runs 15 residues. The CDR3 loop is CASSPSGTRGNEQFF. CDR3 in DNA: TGTGCCAGCAGCCCCAGCGGGACGAGGGGCAATGAGCAGTTCTTC.

CDR3 sequence reads: CAWSVRTNSYNSPLHF. The CDR3 coding sequence is TGTGCCTGGAGTGTAAGGACCAACTCCTATAATTCACCCCTCCACTTT. This chain connects TRBV30 to TRBJ1-6; no reliable D call. CDR3 length: 16 residues. Germline V gene sequence: CDR1 GTSNPN, CDR2 SVGIG (reference sequence). V was shortened by 0 bases and J by 0 bases, with 9 bases between the two germline ends.

The V call is TRBV27, the J call TRBJ2-7, with D possibly being TRBD1 (8 bases). Germline loops: CDR1 MNHEY, CDR2 SMNVEV (reference sequence). The CDR3 sequence is 13 residues long. Trimming took off 6 bases at V and 3 bases at J, with 12 bases between the two ends. CDR3 loop: CASSYRGGYEQYF. CDR3 in DNA: TGTGCCAGCAGCTACAGGGGGGGCTACGAGCAGTACTTC.

The J gene is TRBJ2-7, the V gene TRBV12-3 or TRBV12-4; no clear D. V lost 3 bases and J 5 bases, leaving 5 bases between the germline ends. The CDR3 sequence is 11 residues long. CDR3 loop: CASSFGDEQYF. In DNA, the CDR3 is TGTGCCAGCAGTTTTGGGGACGAGCAGTACTTC.

The rearrangement joins TRBV9 to TRBJ2-1; 9 bases are shared with TRBD2. The CDR3 totals 15 residues. J was trimmed by 15 bases and V by 0 bases; bases with no gene match: 13. Germline V gene sequence: CDR1 SGDLS, CDR2 YYNGEE. DNA for the CDR3: TGTGCCAGCAGCGTAGATAGCGGGAGTTTTTCTCATCGGTTCTTC. Translation gives CASSVDSGSFSHRFF.

There are a few counts of this clone. The genes are TRBV2 and TRBJ2-5; no clear D gene. Between the trimmed V and J ends, which lost 1 base and 1 base, there was a span of 10 bases. The CDR3 consists of 15 residues. Germline CDR1 reads SNHLY; CDR2 reads FYNNEI. The CDR3, as DNA: TGTGCCAGCAGTGAAGTGGCAGTTTCCCAAGAGACCCAGTACTTC. Residues: CASSEVAVSQETQYF.

The J gene is TRBJ1-2, the V gene TRBV29-1; 8 positions agree with TRBD1. V shed 6 bases and J 0 bases; nucleotides not matched to a gene: 6. Germline V gene sequence: CDR1 SQVTM, CDR2 ANQGSEA. CDR3 length equals 14 residues. DNA of the CDR3: TGCAGCGTGGGAGGACAGGGAACTAACTATGGCTACACCTTC. This codes for CSVGGQGTNYGYTF.

Only one count was recorded for this clone. The chain has TRBV6-5 and TRBJ2-4; TRBD2 is a possible D gene (5 bases). Trimming took off 5 bases at V and 2 bases at J, with 10 bases between the two ends. The CDR3 covers 14 residues. Germline CDR1 MNHEY, CDR2 SVGAGI. CDR3 sequence reads: CASSPAVSKNIQYF. CDR3 nucleotides: TGTGCCAGCAGTCCAGCGGTGTCCAAAAACATTCAGTACTTC.

The chain recombines TRBV27 with TRBJ2-1; D not resolved. The CDR3 totals 14 residues. V lost 5 bases, J lost 5 bases, and 13 bases lay in between. The germline CDR1 and CDR2 sequences are MNHEY and SMNVEV (reference sequence). CDR3 coding DNA: TGTGCCAGCAGTCCCAGGACGAAAAACAATGAGCAGTTCTTC. Protein product: CASSPRTKNNEQFF.

V usage is TRBV7-2 and J usage is TRBJ2-1, with TRBD2 matching 10 bases. V lost 5 bases to trimming and J lost 4 bases; unmatched junction nucleotides: 5. Looked up from germline, CDR1 is SGHTA and CDR2 is FQGNSA. This CDR3 spans 15 amino acids. CDR3 sequence: CASSPGTSEYNEQFF. The CDR3 region has the DNA TGTGCCAGCAGCCCCGGGACTAGCGAGTACAATGAGCAGTTCTTC.

The CDR3 protein is CAISSGTRAFF. The CDR3 DNA reads as TGTGCCATCAGCTCGGGGACTAGAGCTTTCTTT. The gene calls are TRBV10-3 and TRBJ1-1; TRBD1 is a possible D gene (5 bases). Germline CDR1 is ENHRY and CDR2 is SYGVKD. The germline V and J ends were trimmed by 6 bases and 10 bases, with 12 bases remaining between them. The CDR3 contains 11 residues.

The chain joins TRBV3-1 (or the pseudogene TRBV3-2) to TRBJ2-2, with D perhaps matching TRBD1 or TRBD2 (5 bases each). This CDR3 has 13 residues. Per germline, CDR1 LGHDT and CDR2 YNNKEL (reference sequence). V shed 5 bases and J shed 9 bases, with 13 bases lying between them. The chain's CDR3 is CASSDLRGRELFF. In nucleotides, the CDR3 is TGTGCCAGCAGCGACCTGAGGGGACGGGAGCTGTTTTTT.

This clone was observed a single time. The J gene is TRBJ1-1, the V gene TRBV29-1; D may be TRBD1 (6 bases). The V gene's germline CDR1 is SQVTM and CDR2 ANQGSEA. The CDR3 contains 13 residues. Trimming left V 4 bases short and J 8 bases short, with 17 bases between. The CDR3 loop reads CSVAVGGVGEAFF. The DNA for the CDR3 is TGCAGCGTTGCGGTAGGGGGGGTCGGAGAAGCTTTCTTT.

The CDR3 spells CASSSTGWKPQHF. CDR3 DNA: TGTGCCAGCAGTTCGACAGGGTGGAAGCCCCAGCATTTT. V usage is TRBV12-3 or TRBV12-4 and J usage is TRBJ1-5, with 7 bases lining up with TRBD1. This CDR3 has 13 amino acids. Trimming took 4 bases from V and 8 from J; bases not matched to a gene: 5.

As for this clone: Other DNA sequences in this sample translate to the same CDR3. The chain has TRBV9 and TRBJ1-1; D is unresolved. Trimming pared 2 bases from V and 0 bases from J, leaving 5 bases between. The CDR3 contains 13 residues. Germline CDR1 and CDR2: SGDLS and YYNGEE. The CDR3 is CASSVDVNTEAFF. The CDR3 DNA is TGTGCCAGCAGCGTCGACGTGAACACTGAAGCTTTCTTT.

This clone was counted between two and nine times. The chain combines TRBV10-1 with TRBJ2-6; no definite D call. The CDR3 extends over 15 amino acids. CDR1 and CDR2 from the germline V gene are WNHNN and SYGVQD (reference sequence). The V gene lost 4 bases and the J gene lost 3 bases, with 10 bases spanning the gap. In nucleotides, the CDR3 is TGCGCCAGCAGTGCCTCTTTCGTTGGGGCCAACGTCCTGACTTTC. This sequence encodes CASSASFVGANVLTF.

The chain carries TRBV9 and TRBJ2-3; the match to TRBD2 covers 8 bases. CDR3 size: 15 residues. Germline V gene lookup returns CDR1 SGDLS and CDR2 YYNGEE. The J segment lost 6 bases and the V segment lost 4 bases, leaving 10 bases of the junction unmatched. Here the CDR3 reads CASSSLSGGRDTQYF. The DNA for the CDR3 is TGTGCCAGCAGCTCACTCAGCGGGGGACGTGATACGCAGTATTTT.

This chain joins TRBV3-1 (or the pseudogene TRBV3-2) and TRBJ2-3; the match to TRBD2 covers 7 bases. V lost 6 bases, J lost 7 bases, and 19 bases stayed unmatched. CDR1 LGHDT and CDR2 YNNKEL come from the germline V gene (reference sequence). The CDR3 totals 17 residues. CDR3 nucleotides: TGTGCCAGCAGTGTTCTTCGGGGGGAGGGACTATTAAATACGCAGTATTTT. As protein: CASSVLRGEGLLNTQYF.

This chain uses TRBV9 with TRBJ2-5, with no clear D. V was trimmed by 5 bases and J by 5 bases, leaving 19 bases between them. Per germline, CDR1 SGDLS and CDR2 YYNGEE. This CDR3 contains 15 residues. CDR3 amino acids: CASREGKGPLETQYF. The CDR3 DNA reads as TGTGCCAGCAGGGAAGGGAAAGGCCCCCTTGAGACCCAGTACTTC. The variable domain in full, with the rest retrieved from reference TRBV9 and TRBJ2-5, is DSGVTQTPKHLITATGQRVTLRCSPRSGDLSVYWYQQSLDQGLQFLIQYYNGEERAKGNILERFSAQQFPDLHSELNLSSLELGDSALYFCASREGKGPLETQYFGPGTRLLVL.

CDR3 sequence (DNA): TGCGCCAGCACCCGACAGGGGGCCCACACTGAAGCTTTCTTT. This translates into CASTRQGAHTEAFF. The chain is built from TRBV5-1 and TRBJ1-1; 10 positions agree with TRBD1. V gave up 6 bases and J gave up 3 bases; unmatched junction bases: 5. Germline V gives CDR1 SGHRS, CDR2 YFSETQ. The CDR3 sequence is 14 residues long.